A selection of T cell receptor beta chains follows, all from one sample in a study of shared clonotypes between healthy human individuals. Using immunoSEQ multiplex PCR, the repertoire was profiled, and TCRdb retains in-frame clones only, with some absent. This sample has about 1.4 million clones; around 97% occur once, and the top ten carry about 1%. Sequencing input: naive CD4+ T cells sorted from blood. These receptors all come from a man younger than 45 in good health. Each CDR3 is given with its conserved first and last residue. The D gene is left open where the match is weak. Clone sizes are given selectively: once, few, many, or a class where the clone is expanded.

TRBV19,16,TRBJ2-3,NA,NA,TGTGCCAGTAGTACGGGACTTTACGAGGGCACAGATACGCAGTATTTT,CASSTGLYEGTDTQYF
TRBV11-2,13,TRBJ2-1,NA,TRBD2,TGTGCCAGCAGCAAACTAGCGGGAGTTGAGCAGTTCTTC,CASSKLAGVEQFF
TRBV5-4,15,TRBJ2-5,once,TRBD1,TGTGCCAGCAGCTCCCCGGGACAGGGAAGAGAGACCCAGTACTTC,CASSSPGQGRETQYF
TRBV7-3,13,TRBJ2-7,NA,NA,TGTGCCAGCAGCCGTGGACAAAAATACGAGCAGTACTTC,CASSRGQKYEQYF
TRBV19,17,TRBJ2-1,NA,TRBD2,TGTGCCAGTAGTGCGAACGGAGCGGGAGTACACTACAATGAGCAGTTCTTC,CASSANGAGVHYNEQFF
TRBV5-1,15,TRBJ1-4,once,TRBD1,TGCGCCAGCAGGGGGACAGTTACAACTAATGAAAAACTGTTTTTT,CASRGTVTTNEKLFF
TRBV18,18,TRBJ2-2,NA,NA,TGTGCCAGCTCACCACTCATTATAGGGGTCGGGAGCACCGGGGAGCTGTTTTTT,CASSPLIIGVGSTGELFF
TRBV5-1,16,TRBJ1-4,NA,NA,TGCGCCAGCAGCTTGCTTTTCGACAGATCTAATGAAAAACTGTTTTTT,CASSLLFDRSNEKLFF
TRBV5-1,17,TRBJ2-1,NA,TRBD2,TGCGCCAGCAGCCCGGGGGGAGCGGGAGGCCTATACAATGAGCAGTTCTTC,CASSPGGAGGLYNEQFF
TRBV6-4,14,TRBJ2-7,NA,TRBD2,TGTGCCAGCAGTGGGTCTAGCGGGGACTACGAGCAGTACTTC,CASSGSSGDYEQYF
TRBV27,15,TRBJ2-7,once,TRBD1,TGTGCCAGCAGTAGGGGACAGGGGTGGAGGTACGAGCAGTACTTC,CASSRGQGWRYEQYF
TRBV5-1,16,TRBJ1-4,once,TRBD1,TGCGCCAGCAGCTTGGGGTCGGGGGACAGGGAGAGGAAACTGTTTTTT,CASSLGSGDRERKLFF
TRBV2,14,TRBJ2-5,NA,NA,TGTGCCAGCAGTGAAGTGGTAGCACAAGAGACCCAGTACTTC,CASSEVVAQETQYF
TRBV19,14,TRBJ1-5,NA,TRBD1,TGTGCCAGTAGTGGAGGGGGCGGCAATCAGCCCCAGCATTTT,CASSGGGGNQPQHF
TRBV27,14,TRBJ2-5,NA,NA,TGTGCCAGCAGTTTAGGAGGGGGTTGGGAGACCCAGTACTTC,CASSLGGGWETQYF
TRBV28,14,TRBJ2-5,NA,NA,TGTGCCAGCAGTCCACAGACAGTGCGAGAGACCCAGTACTTC,CASSPQTVRETQYF
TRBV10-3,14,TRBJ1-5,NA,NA,TGTGCCATAGAAACTCAAGGTAGCAATCAGCCCCAGCATTTT,CAIETQGSNQPQHF
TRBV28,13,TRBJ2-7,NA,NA,TGTGCCAGCAGCACTGACTCCACTTACGAGCAGTACTTC,CASSTDSTYEQYF
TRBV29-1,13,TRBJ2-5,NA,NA,TGCAGCGTCGCCGGGACAAACGGAGAGACCCAGTACTTC,CSVAGTNGETQYF
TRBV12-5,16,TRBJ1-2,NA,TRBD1,TGTGCTAGTGGTTTGGTCGGACAGGGGGCTTGGTATGGCTACACCTTC,CASGLVGQGAWYGYTF
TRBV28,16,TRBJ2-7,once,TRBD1,TGTGCCAGCAGTTTATTTGAGGACAGGATTTCCTACGAGCAGTACTTC,CASSLFEDRISYEQYF
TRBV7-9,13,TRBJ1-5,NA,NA,TGTGCCAGCAGCCGGACAGCGAATCAGCCCCAGCATTTT,CASSRTANQPQHF
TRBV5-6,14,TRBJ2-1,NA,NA,TGTGCCAGCAGCTTGGCCCTCTTAGCTAGTGAGCAGTTCTTC,CASSLALLASEQFF
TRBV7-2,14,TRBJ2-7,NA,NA,TGTGCCAGCAGCTCCCGTCGGGGTTACTACGAGCAGTACTTC,CASSSRRGYYEQYF
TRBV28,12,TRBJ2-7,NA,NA,TGTGCCAGCAGTTATATTTTGAACGAGCAGTACTTC,CASSYILNEQYF
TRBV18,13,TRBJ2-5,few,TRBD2,TGTGCCAGCTCAAGACTAGCGGAAGAGACCCAGTACTTC,CASSRLAEETQYF
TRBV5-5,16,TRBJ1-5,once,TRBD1,TGTGCCAGCAGCTGGACAGGGGAGACGAGCAATCAGCCCCAGCATTTT,CASSWTGETSNQPQHF
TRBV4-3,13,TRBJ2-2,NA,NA,TGCGCCAGCAGCCAAGTGGTCACCGGGGAGCTGTTTTTT,CASSQVVTGELFF
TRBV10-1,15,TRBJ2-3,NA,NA,TGCGCCAGCAGCCCGGACAAGGACCGGGGAGATACGCAGTATTTT,CASSPDKDRGDTQYF
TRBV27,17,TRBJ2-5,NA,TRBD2,TGTGCCAGCAGTTTATCCGGGGCGGGAGGCTTCCAAGAGACCCAGTACTTC,CASSLSGAGGFQETQYF
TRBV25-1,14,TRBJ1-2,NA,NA,TGTGCCAGCAGTCATTTCTTGGGCGACTATGGCTACACCTTC,CASSHFLGDYGYTF
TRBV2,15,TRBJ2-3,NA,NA,TGTGCCAGCAGTCCCTTTGCGGGCCGGCCAGATACGCAGTATTTT,CASSPFAGRPDTQYF
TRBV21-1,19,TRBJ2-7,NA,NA,TGTGCCAGCAGCAAAGAACAGAACTGCACAGATCCACGGCCCCACGAGCAGTACTTC,CASSKEQNCTDPRPHEQYF
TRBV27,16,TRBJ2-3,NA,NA,TGTGCCAGTTACCTTAGTGGACAGTATAGCACAGATACGCAGTATTTT,CASYLSGQYSTDTQYF
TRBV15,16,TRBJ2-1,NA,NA,TGTGCCACCAGCAGAGAAGTCAGGGGTCAATACAATGAGCAGTTCTTC,CATSREVRGQYNEQFF
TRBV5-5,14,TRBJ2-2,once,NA,TGTGCCAGCAGCTGGGAGTGGGGGGCCGGGGAGCTGTTTTTT,CASSWEWGAGELFF
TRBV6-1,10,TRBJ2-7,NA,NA,TGTGCCAGCGGGCCCTACGAGCAGTACTTC,CASGPYEQYF
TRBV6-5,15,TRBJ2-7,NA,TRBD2,TGTGCCAGCAGCCGAATAGCGGGAGTCGTTAACGAGCAGTACTTC,CASSRIAGVVNEQYF
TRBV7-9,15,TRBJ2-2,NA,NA,TGTGCCAGCAGCCTACGACCAGGGTACACCGGGGAGCTGTTTTTT,CASSLRPGYTGELFF
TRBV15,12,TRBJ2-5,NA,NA,TGTGCCACCAGCAGGACCCAAGAGACCCAGTACTTC,CATSRTQETQYF
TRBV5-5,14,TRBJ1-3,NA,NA,TGTGCCAGCAGCTTGACGACAGGCCGAAACACCATATATTTT,CASSLTTGRNTIYF
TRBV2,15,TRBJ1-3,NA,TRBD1,TGTGCCAGCAGCAAGGGACAGGGCGAAGGAAACACCATATATTTT,CASSKGQGEGNTIYF
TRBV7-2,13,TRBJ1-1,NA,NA,TGTGCCAGCAGCTGGAAGATGAACACTGAAGCTTTCTTT,CASSWKMNTEAFF
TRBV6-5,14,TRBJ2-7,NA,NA,TGTGCCAGCAGTGAGAGCGGTAGCTCCTACGAGCAGTACTTC,CASSESGSSYEQYF
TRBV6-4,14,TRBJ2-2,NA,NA,TGTGCCAGCAGTGGACAGATGAACACCGGGGAGCTGTTTTTT,CASSGQMNTGELFF
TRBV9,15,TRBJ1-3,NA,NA,TGTGCCAGCAGCGTAGAGGGTTCTGCTGGAAACACCATATATTTT,CASSVEGSAGNTIYF
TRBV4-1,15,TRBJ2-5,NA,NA,TGCGCCAGCAGCCAAGATACTAGTGATATCGAGACCCAGTACTTC,CASSQDTSDIETQYF
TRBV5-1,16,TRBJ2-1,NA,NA,TGCGCCAGCAGCTTGGATTTCGGGAGACTCCCCAATGAGCAGTTCTTC,CASSLDFGRLPNEQFF
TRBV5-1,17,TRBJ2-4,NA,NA,TGCGCCAGCAGCTCCGGCCGACTAGACCTAGCCAAAAACATTCAGTACTTC,CASSSGRLDLAKNIQYF
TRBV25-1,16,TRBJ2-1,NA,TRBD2,TGTGCCAGCAGTGAATACGGTGCTAGCGGGTACAATGAGCAGTTCTTC,CASSEYGASGYNEQFF
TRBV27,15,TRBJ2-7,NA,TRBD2,TGTGCCAGCAGTGCCTCAGCGGGAGGACGCTACGAGCAGTACTTC,CASSASAGGRYEQYF
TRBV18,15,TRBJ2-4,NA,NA,TGTGCCAGCTCACCCTCGGGCCCACCCAAAAACATTCAGTACTTC,CASSPSGPPKNIQYF
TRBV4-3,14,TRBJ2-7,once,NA,TGCGCCAGCAGCCAAGGTACTCACTCCTACGAGCAGTACTTC,CASSQGTHSYEQYF
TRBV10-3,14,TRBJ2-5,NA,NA,TGTGCCATCCAAAGACAGGCAGCCCAAGAGACCCAGTACTTC,CAIQRQAAQETQYF
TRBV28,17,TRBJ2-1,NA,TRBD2,TGTGCCAGCAGTCCCGGGACTAGCGGGAGGGTTTACAATGAGCAGTTCTTC,CASSPGTSGRVYNEQFF